The entry below gives a single TCR beta chain sequence along with its context. This entry is derived from a study of T-cell reconstitution after alpha-beta-depleted transplantation in children. V trimming: 4 bases; J trimming: 5 bases; junction bases outside the gene matches: 4. The germline gives CDR1 KGHDR, CDR2 SFDVKD. CDR3 length equals 14 residues. TCRbeta library preparation incorporated unique molecular identifiers. From the PCR reads, TCRdb called clonotypes with MiXCR, one entry per CDR3 protein. Found here are approximately 520,000 distinct CDR3 sequences, 30% to 35% of them singletons; the top ten hold approximately 2.3%.

The TCR originated in a human donor who donated a stem cell graft to a child with aplastic anemia. V and J are TRBV24-1 and TRBJ2-1; 7 nucleotides align to TRBD2. The specimen comprised PBMCs from the stem cell graft donor, sampled from the stem cell graft. In DNA form, the CDR3 reads TGTGCCACCAGTGACGCGGGAGAACACAATGAGCAGTTCTTC. This translates into CATSDAGEHNEQFF.